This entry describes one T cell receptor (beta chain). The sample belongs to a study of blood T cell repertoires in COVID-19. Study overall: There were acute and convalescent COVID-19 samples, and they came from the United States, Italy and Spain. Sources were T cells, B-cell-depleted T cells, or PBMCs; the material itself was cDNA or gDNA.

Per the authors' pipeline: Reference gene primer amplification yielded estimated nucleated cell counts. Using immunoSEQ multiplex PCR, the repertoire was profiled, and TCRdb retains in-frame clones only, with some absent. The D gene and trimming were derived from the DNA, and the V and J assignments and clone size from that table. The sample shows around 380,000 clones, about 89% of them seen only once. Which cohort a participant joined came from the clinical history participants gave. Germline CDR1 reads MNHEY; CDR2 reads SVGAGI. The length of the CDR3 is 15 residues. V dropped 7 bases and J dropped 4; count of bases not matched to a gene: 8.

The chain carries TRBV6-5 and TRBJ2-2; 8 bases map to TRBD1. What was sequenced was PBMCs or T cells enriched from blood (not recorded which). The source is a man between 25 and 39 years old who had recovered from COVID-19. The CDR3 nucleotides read TGTGCCAGCAAAACAGGACAGGGAGGCACCGGGGAGCTGTTTTTT. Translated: CASKTGQGGTGELFF.